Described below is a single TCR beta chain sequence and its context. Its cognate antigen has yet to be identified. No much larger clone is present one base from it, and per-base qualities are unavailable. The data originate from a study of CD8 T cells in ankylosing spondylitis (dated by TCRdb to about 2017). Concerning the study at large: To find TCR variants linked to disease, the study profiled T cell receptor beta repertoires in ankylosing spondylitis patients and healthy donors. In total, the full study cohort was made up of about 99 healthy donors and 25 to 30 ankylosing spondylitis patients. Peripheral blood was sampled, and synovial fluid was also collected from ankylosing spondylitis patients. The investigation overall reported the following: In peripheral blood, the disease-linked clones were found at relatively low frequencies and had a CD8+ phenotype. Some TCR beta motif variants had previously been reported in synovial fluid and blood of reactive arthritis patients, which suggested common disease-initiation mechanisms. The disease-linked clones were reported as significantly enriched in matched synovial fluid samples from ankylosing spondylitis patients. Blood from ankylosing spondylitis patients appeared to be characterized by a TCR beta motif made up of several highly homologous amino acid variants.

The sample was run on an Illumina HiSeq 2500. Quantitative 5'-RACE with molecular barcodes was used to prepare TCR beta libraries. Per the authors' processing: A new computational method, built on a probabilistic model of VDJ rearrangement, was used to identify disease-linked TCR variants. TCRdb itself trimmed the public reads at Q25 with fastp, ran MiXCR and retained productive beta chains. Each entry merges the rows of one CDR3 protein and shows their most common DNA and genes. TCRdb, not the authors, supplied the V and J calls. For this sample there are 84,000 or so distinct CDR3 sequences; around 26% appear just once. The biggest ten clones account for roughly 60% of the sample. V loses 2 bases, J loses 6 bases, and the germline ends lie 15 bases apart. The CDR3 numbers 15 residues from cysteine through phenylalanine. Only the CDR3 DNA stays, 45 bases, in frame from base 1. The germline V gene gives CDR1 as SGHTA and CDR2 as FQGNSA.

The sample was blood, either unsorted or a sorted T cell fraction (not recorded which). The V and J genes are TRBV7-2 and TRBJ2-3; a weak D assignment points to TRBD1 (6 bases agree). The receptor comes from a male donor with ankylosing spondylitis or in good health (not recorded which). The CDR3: CASSLFQGNLDTQYF. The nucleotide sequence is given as TGTGCCAGCAGCTTATTTCAGGGGAACCTTGATACGCAGTATTTT.